This TCR beta chain was identified in a study of blood T cell repertoires in COVID-19. The protocol was immunoSEQ multiplex PCR, while the TCRdb copy is restricted to in-frame clones and leaves out a portion. This sample yields about 67,000 clones, of which more than 70% are seen a single time; roughly 6% belongs to the top ten. Germline V gene data show CDR1 as LGHDT and CDR2 as YNNKEL (reference sequence). This CDR3 has 17 amino acids. V trimming: 1 base; J trimming: 5 bases; junction bases outside the gene matches: 11. The genes are TRBV3-1 (or the pseudogene TRBV3-2) and TRBJ1-1; the match to TRBD1 covers 9 bases. Sequences were obtained from peripheral blood. The origin of this receptor is a woman between 55 and 75 years old with acute or convalescent COVID-19. The CDR3 region has the DNA TGTGCCAGCAGCCAAGGAGGAGTGGGACAGGGACAGACTGAAGCTTTCTTT. It is translated as CASSQGGVGQGQTEAFF.